This TCR beta chain appears in the sequencing data of a study of T cells in Graves' hyperthyroidism and ophthalmopathy. The study, taken as a whole, reports: In validation, the model predicted ophthalmopathy. These predictions came a median about 6.5 months before onset.

Stable Graves' hyperthyroidism denoted no ophthalmopathy progression over 18 months. The study based diagnoses on clinical symptoms, serum thyroxine and TRAb, thyroid ultrasound and orbital computed tomography. The investigators amplified TCR beta CDR3 regions from RNA transcripts. First-round RT-PCR with HTBI primers amplified the TCR CDR3 region. From the multiplex PCR reads, TCRdb called clonotypes with MiXCR, one entry per CDR3 protein. The sample holds fewer than 250,000 distinct CDR3 sequences; about 15% are singletons and the top ten take roughly 50%. This clonotype was counted many times. Its antigen is still unknown. The sequencing sample was made of blood. This sequence was found in a man aged 50-59 years with Graves' hyperthyroidism.

CDR3 sequence reads: CAWSDKGFNSPLHF. The CDR3 nucleotides are TGTGCCTGGAGTGATAAAGGGTTCAATTCACCCCTCCACTTT. The chain recombines TRBV30 with TRBJ1-6; D unclear. Per the germline V gene, CDR1 is GTSNPN and CDR2 is SVGIG (reference sequence). The germline V and J ends were trimmed by 1 base and 7 bases, with 11 bases remaining between them. The length of the CDR3 is 14 residues. The whole variable domain, filled in from reference TRBV30 and TRBJ1-6, reads SQTIHQWPATLVQPVGSPLSLECTVEGTSNPNLYWYRQAAGRGLQLLFYSVGIGQISSEVPQNLSASRPQDRQFILSSKKLLLSDSGFYLCAWSDKGFNSPLHFGNGTRLTVT.